The 29 T cell receptor beta chains below all came from one sample that was sequenced in a study of blood T cell repertoires in COVID-19. Assay: immunoSEQ multiplex PCR; the TCRdb copy retains only in-frame clones and omits some. Of roughly 200,000 clones in the sample, roughly 89% were seen once. Sequenced input: PBMCs or T cells enriched from blood (not recorded which). These receptors originate from a woman between 35 and 50 years old with acute COVID-19.

The gene calls are TRBV14 and TRBJ2-1; 8 bases line up with TRBD1. The V gene's germline CDR1 is SGHDN and CDR2 FVKESK. Germline trimming cut 4 bases from V and 5 bases from J; bases unmatched to any gene: 4. CDR3 length: 14 amino acids. CDR3 coding DNA: TGTGCCAGCAGCCTAGGACAGGGAGACAATGAGCAGTTCTTC. It yields the protein CASSLGQGDNEQFF.

The rearrangement uses TRBV11-3 and TRBJ2-5, with 10 nucleotides matching TRBD2. J gave up 1 base and V 1 base, and 0 bases lay outside the gene matches. There are 15 residues in the CDR3. Per germline, CDR1 SGHNT and CDR2 YENEEA. The CDR3 nucleotides are TGTGCCAGCAGCTTAGGGACTAGCGGCCAAGAGACCCAGTACTTC. It encodes CASSLGTSGQETQYF.

The gene calls are TRBV18 and TRBJ1-2; 7 bases fit TRBD1. CDR3 length: 14 amino acids. Germline CDR1 KGHSH, CDR2 LQKENI. The J segment lost 6 bases and the V segment lost 4 bases, leaving 8 bases of the junction unmatched. The CDR3 protein is CASSQGPGGDGYTF. The CDR3 nucleotides are TGTGCCAGCTCACAAGGTCCAGGGGGTGATGGCTACACCTTC.

This chain uses TRBV2 with TRBJ2-1; TRBD2 matches 11 bases. Losses at the gene ends were 6 bases for V and 4 bases for J; bases not matched to a gene: 5. Germline V gene lookup returns CDR1 SNHLY and CDR2 FYNNEI. CDR3 size: 15 residues. The CDR3 here is CASRQTSGAYNEQFF. The CDR3 DNA sequence: TGTGCCAGCAGGCAGACTAGCGGGGCGTACAATGAGCAGTTCTTC.

The V and J genes are TRBV5-5 and TRBJ1-4; the match to TRBD1 covers 9 bases. Germline trimming cut 4 bases from V and 7 bases from J; bases unmatched to any gene: 5. Germline V gives CDR1 SGHKS, CDR2 YYEKEE (reference sequence). The CDR3 covers 14 residues. CDR3: CASSLTGGTEKLFF. The DNA for the CDR3 is TGTGCCAGCAGCCTTACAGGGGGCACTGAAAAACTGTTTTTT.

Turning to this clone: The sample contains more than one DNA sequence encoding this CDR3. This rearrangement joins TRBV7-2 to TRBJ2-7, with D uncertain. Per germline, CDR1 SGHTA and CDR2 FQGNSA. Trimming took 1 base from V and 0 from J, leaving 4 bases between them. The CDR3 has 13 residues. The CDR3 is CASSLGHSYEQYF. The CDR3 region has the DNA TGTGCCAGCAGCTTAGGGCACTCCTACGAGCAGTACTTC.

This chain connects TRBV30 to TRBJ1-2; D is possibly TRBD1 (6 bases). V was shortened by 2 bases and J by 2 bases, with 21 bases between the two germline ends. CDR1 and CDR2 from the germline V gene are GTSNPN and SVGIG (reference sequence). This CDR3 spans 17 amino acids. DNA for the CDR3: TGTGCCTGGAGTCCGGGGACAATAATCTCGAGGAACTATGGCTACACCTTC. Translating gives CAWSPGTIISRNYGYTF.

This chain links TRBV20-1 with TRBJ1-1, with D unclear. V was trimmed by 3 bases and J by 0 bases, leaving 11 bases between them. This CDR3 has 14 residues. Germline-derived CDR1 and CDR2 are DFQATT and SNEGSKA (reference sequence). The CDR3 reads CSASILGVNTEAFF. In DNA, the CDR3 is TGCAGTGCTAGTATCCTAGGAGTGAACACTGAAGCTTTCTTT.

The gene calls are TRBV6-5 and TRBJ1-2, with D possibly matching TRBD1 (5 bases). This CDR3 has 11 amino acids. The V gene lost 6 bases and the J gene lost 10 bases, with 12 bases spanning the gap. Germline lookup yields CDR1 MNHEY and CDR2 SVGAGI. The CDR3 sequence: CASSQGIDYTF. The CDR3, as DNA: TGTGCCAGCAGCCAGGGTATTGACTACACCTTC.

The rearrangement joins TRBV12-3 or TRBV12-4 to TRBJ1-4; D is unresolved. This CDR3 contains 13 residues. V was cut by 4 bases and J by 4 bases, with 7 bases left in between. CDR3 region: CASSSGFNEKLFF. In nucleotides, the CDR3 is TGTGCCAGCAGTTCTGGCTTTAATGAAAAACTGTTTTTT.

The chain carries TRBV7-9 and TRBJ2-3; D gene ambiguous. The CDR3 is 12 residues long. The germline gives CDR1 SEHNR, CDR2 FQNEAQ (reference sequence). The germline V and J ends were trimmed by 6 bases and 1 base, with 5 bases remaining between them. CDR3 loop: CASSSGTDTQYF. As DNA, the CDR3 is TGTGCCAGCAGTTCAGGCACAGATACGCAGTATTTT.

The rearrangement links TRBV24-1 to TRBJ1-1; D may be TRBD1 (5 bases). The CDR3 spans 13 residues. V lost 7 bases and J lost 1, with 9 bases in between. Per germline, CDR1 KGHDR and CDR2 SFDVKD. CDR3 amino acids: CATRLTGNTEAFF. As DNA, the CDR3 is TGTGCCACCAGGTTAACAGGGAACACTGAAGCTTTCTTT.

The chain combines TRBV28 with TRBJ1-2; D remains ambiguous. V was cut by 3 bases and J by 8 bases, with 13 bases left in between. Germline assignment: CDR1 MDHEN and CDR2 SYDVKM. The CDR3 is 13 residues long. CDR3 nucleotide sequence: TGTGCCAGCAGTTTTCCGGCCCCGCGGGGCTACACCTTC. Translated, it gives CASSFPAPRGYTF.

V gene TRBV28 combines with J gene TRBJ1-1; 8 nucleotides match TRBD1. V was pared by 4 bases and J by 11 bases, with 12 bases of the junction left unmatched. The CDR3 consists of 14 residues. Germline V gene lookup returns CDR1 MDHEN and CDR2 SYDVKM. The CDR3 DNA reads TGTGCCAGCAGTTCGTCAGGACAGGGTAGCTTGGCTTTCTTT. Translated, it gives CASSSSGQGSLAFF.

The chain joins TRBV2 to TRBJ1-4; the match to TRBD1 covers 9 bases. The CDR3 consists of 15 residues. Per the germline V gene, CDR1 is SNHLY and CDR2 is FYNNEI. V lost 6 bases, J lost 7 bases, and 9 bases stayed unmatched. The CDR3 spells CASRVGQGSAEKLFF. The DNA for the CDR3 is TGTGCCAGCAGGGTAGGACAGGGGAGTGCTGAAAAACTGTTTTTT.

The chain couples TRBV18 to TRBJ1-1; D uncertain. Germline V CDR1 and CDR2: KGHSH, LQKENI. This CDR3 has 14 amino acids. V dropped 2 bases and J dropped 0 bases, with 7 bases sitting between them. The CDR3 DNA follows: TGTGCCAGCTCACCAGACTCATTGAACACTGAAGCTTTCTTT. Its translation: CASSPDSLNTEAFF. The whole variable domain, filled in from reference TRBV18 and TRBJ1-1, reads NAGVMQNPRHLVRRRGQEARLRCSPMKGHSHVYWYRQLPEEGLKFMVYLQKENIIDESGMPKERFSAEFPKEGPSILRIQQVVRGDSAAYFCASSPDSLNTEAFFGQGTRLTVV.

The rearrangement joins TRBV2 to TRBJ2-2, with D tentatively TRBD1 (6 bases). V was trimmed by 2 bases and J by 1 base, leaving 14 bases between them. This CDR3 spans 17 amino acids. CDR1 SNHLY and CDR2 FYNNEI come from the germline V gene. In DNA form, the CDR3 reads TGTGCCAGCAGTGAATATTTGACAGGTCGGAACACCGGGGAGCTGTTTTTT. Translation: CASSEYLTGRNTGELFF. Looking up the rest from reference TRBV2 and TRBJ2-2 gives the full variable domain: EPEVTQTPSHQVTQMGQEVILRCVPISNHLYFYWYRQILGQKVEFLVSFYNNEISEKSEIFDDQFSVERPDGSNFTLKIRSTKLEDSAMYFCASSEYLTGRNTGELFFGEGSRLTVL.

V is TRBV11-2 and J is TRBJ2-2; tentative D call: TRBD2 (5 bases). V dropped 2 bases and J dropped 1 base, with 8 bases sitting between them. CDR3 length: 15 residues. CDR1 and CDR2 (germline): SGHAT, FQNNGV. CDR3: CASSLFRGNTGELFF. CDR3 bases: TGTGCCAGCAGCTTATTTCGGGGGAACACCGGGGAGCTGTTTTTT.

This clone was observed once. The rearrangement joins TRBV7-6 to TRBJ2-6, with 7 bases aligning to TRBD1. The length of the CDR3 is 15 residues. The germline V gene has CDR1 SGHVS and CDR2 FNYEAQ. Unmatched junction bases numbered 2, after V lost 4 bases and J lost 2 bases. The CDR3 region has the DNA TGTGCCAGCAGCTCACAGGGGACTGGGGCCAACGTCCTGACTTTC. This codes for CASSSQGTGANVLTF.

The rearrangement uses TRBV5-8 and TRBJ1-4; D uncertain. The germline gives CDR1 SGHTS, CDR2 YDEGEE. The CDR3 totals 13 residues. The V and J ends lost 1 base and 5 bases respectively, with 6 bases between them. The chain's CDR3 is CASSLWANEKLFF. The CDR3 coding sequence is TGTGCCAGCAGCTTGTGGGCCAATGAAAAACTGTTTTTT.

The chain recombines TRBV24-1 with TRBJ2-1; 10 nucleotides agree with TRBD2. This CDR3 spans 12 amino acids. The germline V gene has CDR1 KGHDR and CDR2 SFDVKD. The junction had 3 bases not matched to a gene; V was cut back by 9 bases and J by 8 bases. CDR3 region: CATGTSAHEQFF. The CDR3 DNA is TGTGCCACCGGGACTAGCGCCCATGAGCAGTTCTTC.

The chain carries TRBV5-1 and TRBJ1-5; a weak D match, TRBD1 (5 bases). Looked up from germline, CDR1 is SGHRS and CDR2 is YFSETQ. The CDR3 is 15 residues long. V dropped 0 bases and J dropped 6 bases, with 13 bases sitting between them. CDR3 sequence reads: CASSLEAGKAQPQHF. The CDR3 nucleotides read TGCGCCAGCAGCTTGGAGGCAGGGAAGGCTCAGCCCCAGCATTTT.

The chain carries TRBV4-2 and TRBJ2-5, with TRBD2 matching 11 bases. The length of the CDR3 is 21 residues. J lost 2 bases, V lost 1 base, and 18 bases had no gene match. The germline CDR1 and CDR2 sequences are LGHNA and YNFKEQ. In nucleotides, the CDR3 is TGTGCCAGCAGCCAAGGCCCCCCTCTAGCGGGGGGCGGCAGTGGACAAGAGACCCAGTACTTC. It specifies CASSQGPPLAGGGSGQETQYF.

This sequence joins TRBV5-1 and TRBJ2-5, with a weak D call TRBD2 (6 bases). CDR1 is SGHRS and CDR2 is YFSETQ in the germline V gene. CDR3 length: 13 residues. Trimming pared 7 bases from V and 4 bases from J, leaving 14 bases between. The CDR3 loop is CASHPAGPETQYF. The CDR3 coding sequence is TGCGCCAGCCATCCCGCGGGGCCAGAGACCCAGTACTTC.

This clone was counted between two and nine times. The genes are TRBV5-8 and TRBJ2-3; tentatively, D is TRBD2 (5 bases). Germline assignment: CDR1 SGHTS and CDR2 YDEGEE. The CDR3 sequence is 12 residues long. Between the trimmed V and J ends, which lost 6 bases and 8 bases, there was a span of 13 bases. For the CDR3, the DNA is TGTGCCAGCATGCGAGGTGCGGGTACGCAGTATTTT. Protein sequence: CASMRGAGTQYF.

The gene calls are TRBV6-5 and TRBJ2-2; tentatively, D is TRBD1 (6 bases). The CDR3 runs to 13 residues. V was shortened by 4 bases and J by 4 bases, with 7 bases between the two germline ends. Germline CDR1 and CDR2: MNHEY and SVGAGI. The CDR3 nucleotides read TGTGCCAGCAGTTGGACAGCCACCGGGGAGCTGTTTTTT. This codes for CASSWTATGELFF.

V and J are TRBV4-3 and TRBJ1-1; TRBD1 matches at 9 bases. CDR1 and CDR2 from the germline V gene are LGHNA and YSLEER. The CDR3 is made up of 14 amino acids. After removal of 3 bases from V and 1 base from J, the junction contained 0 bases not matched to a gene. The CDR3 coding sequence is TGCGCCAGCAGCCAGGGACAGGGGAACACTGAAGCTTTCTTT. Protein sequence: CASSQGQGNTEAFF.

The gene calls are TRBV3-1 (or the pseudogene TRBV3-2) and TRBJ1-2; perhaps TRBD1 as D (6 bases). Germline lookup yields CDR1 LGHDT and CDR2 YNNKEL (reference sequence). The CDR3 consists of 16 residues. Trimming removed 1 base at V and 3 bases at J, with 15 bases between. The CDR3: CASSQAGQSLYYGYTF. The CDR3 DNA reads TGTGCCAGCAGCCAAGCCGGACAGAGCCTCTACTATGGCTACACCTTC.

The rearrangement uses TRBV9 and TRBJ1-3, with a possible D match to TRBD1 (6 bases). CDR1 SGDLS and CDR2 YYNGEE come from the germline V gene. With 0 bases removed from V and 8 bases from J, the gap between germline ends came to 12 bases. There are 14 residues in the CDR3. CDR3 nucleotide sequence: TGTGCCAGCAGCGTAGGGGACAAAGGGCACACCATATATTTT. This gives the protein CASSVGDKGHTIYF.